Presented here are 12 T cell receptor beta chains from one specimen sequenced in a study of graft-versus-host responses after intestinal transplantation. This table comes from immunoSEQ multiplex PCR, and its TCRdb copy is limited to in-frame clones, with some not included. The sample lists about 19,000 clones, roughly 80% occurring once. This sample comprised PBMCs, obtained 14 days after transplant. These receptors all stem from a human patient who received an intestinal transplant, so some T cells may come from the graft donor.

The CDR3 DNA is TGTGCCAGCAGTGCGGTCAGCACGAACACTGAAGCTTTCTTT. This codes for CASSAVSTNTEAFF. The rearrangement joins TRBV2 to TRBJ1-1; D is unclear. CDR3 length equals 14 residues. The germline V gene has CDR1 SNHLY and CDR2 FYNNEI. Trimming stripped 4 bases from V and 1 base from J, with 10 bases between.

The gene calls are TRBV14 and TRBJ2-7; 8 bases are a match to TRBD2. The length of the CDR3 is 16 residues. Unmatched junction bases numbered 6, after V lost 1 base and J lost 1 base. Germline V gene lookup returns CDR1 SGHDN and CDR2 FVKESK. The CDR3 sequence: CASSQARLARSYEQYF. CDR3 nucleotides: TGTGCCAGCAGCCAAGCAAGACTAGCGAGATCCTACGAGCAGTACTTC.

This clone appeared a few times. J is TRBJ2-3 and V is TRBV7-9; 8 bases map to TRBD2. Germline V gene lookup returns CDR1 SEHNR and CDR2 FQNEAQ (reference sequence). This CDR3 is 18 amino acids long. V was clipped by 0 bases and J by 2 bases; unmatched bases: 10. CDR3 sequence reads: CASSLALAGDVVTDTQYF. CDR3 DNA: TGTGCCAGCAGCTTAGCGCTAGCGGGTGACGTCGTCACAGATACGCAGTATTTT.

The V and J genes are TRBV12-1 and TRBJ2-6; TRBD1, the D gene given by the table, was not confirmed from the DNA. TRBV12-1 is a known pseudogene. The CDR3 totals 18 residues. The DNA for the CDR3 is TGTGCCAGCAGCATTTCTATTATAGGACAAAGTCGGGCCAACGTCCTGACTTTC. It yields the protein CASSISIIGQSRANVLTF.

CDR3 bases: TGTGCCAGCAGCACACGACCTGCCACAGATACGCAGTATTTT. Protein: CASSTRPATDTQYF. The chain is built from TRBV7-9 and TRBJ2-3; D is uncertain. Looked up from germline, CDR1 is SEHNR and CDR2 is FQNEAQ (reference sequence). CDR3 length: 14 residues. The V end was cut by 5 bases, the J end by 2 bases, with 11 bases between.

This clone was seen a single time. This sequence joins TRBV19 and TRBJ2-2; 11 bases match TRBD2. The germline V gene encodes CDR1 LNHDA and CDR2 SQIVND (reference sequence). Trimming at V came to 9 bases and at J to 5 bases, leaving 2 bases not matched to a gene. The CDR3 has 13 residues. The DNA for the CDR3 is TGTGCCAGCAGACTAGCGGGGACCGGGGAGCTGTTTTTT. Its protein is CASRLAGTGELFF. Full variable domain (missing parts from reference TRBV19 and TRBJ2-2): DGGITQSPKYLFRKEGQNVTLSCEQNLNHDAMYWYRQDPGQGLRLIYYSQIVNDFQKGDIAEGYSVSREKKESFPLTVTSAQKNPTAFYLCASRLAGTGELFFGEGSRLTVL.

The J gene is TRBJ2-7, the V gene TRBV9; no clear D. From germline, CDR1 is SGDLS and CDR2 YYNGEE. The V end lost 0 bases, the J end lost 7 bases, and 11 bases lay between the germline ends. The CDR3 totals 13 residues. Here the CDR3 DNA reads TGTGCCAGCAGCGTAGTACCCAACCGGGAGCAGTACTTC. This encodes CASSVVPNREQYF. Filled out from reference TRBV9 and TRBJ2-7, the complete variable domain reads DSGVTQTPKHLITATGQRVTLRCSPRSGDLSVYWYQQSLDQGLQFLIQYYNGEERAKGNILERFSAQQFPDLHSELNLSSLELGDSALYFCASSVVPNREQYFGPGTRLTVT.

V is TRBV27 and J is TRBJ2-7, with 9 bases fitting TRBD1. CDR1 and CDR2 from the germline V gene are MNHEY and SMNVEV (reference sequence). The CDR3 extends over 15 amino acids. V lost 3 bases to trimming and J lost 1 base; unmatched junction nucleotides: 4. The CDR3, as DNA: TGTGCCAGCAGTTTGAGGGGGACAGGGTCCTACGAGCAGTACTTC. Translation gives CASSLRGTGSYEQYF.

The genes are TRBV7-9 and TRBJ2-1; the match to TRBD2 covers 10 bases. The V gene's germline CDR1 is SEHNR and CDR2 FQNEAQ (reference sequence). The CDR3 contains 19 residues. V shed 4 bases and J 0 bases; nucleotides not matched to a gene: 12. For the CDR3, the DNA is TGTGCCAGCAGCTCCCACCATGGACTAGCGGTGAGCTCCTACAATGAGCAGTTCTTC. Amino acid sequence: CASSSHHGLAVSSYNEQFF.

The genes are TRBV11-2 and TRBJ1-5, with D unresolved. The V end lost 5 bases, the J end lost 3 bases, and 14 bases lay between the germline ends. The germline CDR1 and CDR2 sequences are SGHAT and FQNNGV. CDR3 length: 15 residues. The CDR3 region is CASSRTGSYNQPQHF. The CDR3 DNA sequence: TGTGCCAGCAGCCGGACGGGGTCGTACAATCAGCCCCAGCATTTT. Full variable domain (outside the CDR3, taken from reference TRBV11-2 and TRBJ1-5): EAGVAQSPRYKIIEKRQSVAFWCNPISGHATLYWYQQILGQGPKLLIQFQNNGVVDDSQLPKDRFSAERLKGVDSTLKIQPAKLEDSAVYLCASSRTGSYNQPQHFGDGTRLSIL.

The chain has TRBV2 and TRBJ1-1; D possibly corresponds to TRBD1 (5 bases). This CDR3 has 14 residues. Germline values: CDR1 SNHLY, CDR2 FYNNEI. Trimming took off 1 base at V and 6 bases at J, with 12 bases between the two ends. CDR3 sequence (DNA): TGTGCCAGCAGTGAAGGGACACCTTTTCCTGAAGCTTTCTTT. The encoded protein is CASSEGTPFPEAFF.

The chain combines TRBV2 with TRBJ2-7; unclear D gene. CDR1 is SNHLY and CDR2 is FYNNEI in the germline V gene. The CDR3 runs 15 residues. Trimming pared 2 bases from V and 1 base from J, leaving 12 bases between. CDR3 nucleotides: TGTGCCAGCAGTGAACTGTGGGCAGGTTCCTACGAGCAGTACTTC. Protein sequence: CASSELWAGSYEQYF.